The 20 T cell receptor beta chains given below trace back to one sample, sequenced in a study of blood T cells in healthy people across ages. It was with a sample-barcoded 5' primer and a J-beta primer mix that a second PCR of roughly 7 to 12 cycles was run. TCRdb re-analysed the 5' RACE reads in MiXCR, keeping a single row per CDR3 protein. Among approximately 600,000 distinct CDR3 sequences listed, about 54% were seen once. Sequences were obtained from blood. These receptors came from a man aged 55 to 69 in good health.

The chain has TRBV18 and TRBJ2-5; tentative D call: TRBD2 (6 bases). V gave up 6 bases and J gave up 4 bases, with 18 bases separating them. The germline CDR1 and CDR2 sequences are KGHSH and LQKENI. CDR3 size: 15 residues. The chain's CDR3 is CASSAQLGLAETQYF. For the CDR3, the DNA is TGTGCCAGCTCGGCGCAACTGGGACTCGCAGAGACCCAGTACTTC.

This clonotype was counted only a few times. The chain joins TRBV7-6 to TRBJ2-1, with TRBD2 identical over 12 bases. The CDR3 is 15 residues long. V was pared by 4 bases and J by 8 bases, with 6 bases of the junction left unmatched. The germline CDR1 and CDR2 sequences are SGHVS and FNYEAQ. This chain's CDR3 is CASSSLAGGGDEQFF. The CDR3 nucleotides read TGTGCCAGCAGCTCACTAGCGGGGGGAGGTGATGAGCAGTTCTTC.

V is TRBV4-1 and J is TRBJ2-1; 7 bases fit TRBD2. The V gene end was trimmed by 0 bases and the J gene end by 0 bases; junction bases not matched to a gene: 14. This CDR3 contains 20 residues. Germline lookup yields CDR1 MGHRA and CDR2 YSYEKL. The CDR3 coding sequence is TGCGCCAGCAGCCAAGATTCGGGAGTTAGCGGGTCCACCTCCTACAATGAGCAGTTCTTC. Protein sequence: CASSQDSGVSGSTSYNEQFF.

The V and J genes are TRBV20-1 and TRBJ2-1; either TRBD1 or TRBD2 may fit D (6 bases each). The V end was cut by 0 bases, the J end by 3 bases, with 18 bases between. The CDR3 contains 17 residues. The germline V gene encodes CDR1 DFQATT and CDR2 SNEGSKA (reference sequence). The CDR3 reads CSARDEGGVSGYNEQFF. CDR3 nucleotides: TGCAGTGCTAGAGATGAGGGGGGCGTGAGTGGCTACAATGAGCAGTTCTTC.

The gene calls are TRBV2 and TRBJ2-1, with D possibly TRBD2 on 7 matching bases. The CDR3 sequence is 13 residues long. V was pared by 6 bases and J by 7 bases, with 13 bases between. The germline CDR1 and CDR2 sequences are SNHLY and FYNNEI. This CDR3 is CASRGGPINEQFF. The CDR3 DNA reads TGTGCCAGCAGGGGGGGGCCGATTAATGAGCAGTTCTTC.

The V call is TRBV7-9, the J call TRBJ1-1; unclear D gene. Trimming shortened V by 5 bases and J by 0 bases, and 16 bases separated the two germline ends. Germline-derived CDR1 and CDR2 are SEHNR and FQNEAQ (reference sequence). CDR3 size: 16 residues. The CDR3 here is CASSGRARPMNTEAFF. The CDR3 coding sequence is TGTGCCAGCAGCGGGCGGGCCCGGCCCATGAACACTGAAGCTTTCTTT. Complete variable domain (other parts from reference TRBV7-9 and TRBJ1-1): DTGVSQNPRHKITKRGQNVTFRCDPISEHNRLYWYRQTLGQGPEFLTYFQNEAQLEKSRLLSDRFSAERPKGSFSTLEIQRTEQGDSAMYLCASSGRARPMNTEAFFGQGTRLTVV.

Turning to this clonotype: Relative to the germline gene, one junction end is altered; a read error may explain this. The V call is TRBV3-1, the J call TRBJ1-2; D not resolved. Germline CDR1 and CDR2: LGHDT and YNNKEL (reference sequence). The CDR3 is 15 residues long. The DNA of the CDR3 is TGTGCCGGCAGCCAAGATTTTTCCAAAAGCGGTGGCTACACCTTC. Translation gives CAGSQDFSKSGGYTF.

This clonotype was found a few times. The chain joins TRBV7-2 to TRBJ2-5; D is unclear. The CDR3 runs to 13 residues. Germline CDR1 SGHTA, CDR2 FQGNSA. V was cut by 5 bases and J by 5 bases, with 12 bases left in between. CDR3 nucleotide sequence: TGTGCCAGCAGCCCGGGCATGCGGGAGACCCAGTACTTC. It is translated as CASSPGMRETQYF.

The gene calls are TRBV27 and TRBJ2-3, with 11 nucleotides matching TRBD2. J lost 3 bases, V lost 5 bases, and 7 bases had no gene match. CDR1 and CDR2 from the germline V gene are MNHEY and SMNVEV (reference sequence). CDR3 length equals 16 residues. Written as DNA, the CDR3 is TGTGCCAGCAGTATGAATAGCGGGAGGGCGACAGATACGCAGTATTTT. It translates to CASSMNSGRATDTQYF.

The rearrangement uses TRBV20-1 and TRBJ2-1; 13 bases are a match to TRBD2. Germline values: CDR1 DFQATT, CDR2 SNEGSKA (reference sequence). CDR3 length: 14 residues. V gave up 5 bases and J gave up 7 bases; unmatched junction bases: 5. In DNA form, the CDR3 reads TGCAGTGCTTACACTAGCGGGGGGGCAAATGAGCAGTTCTTC. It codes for CSAYTSGGANEQFF.

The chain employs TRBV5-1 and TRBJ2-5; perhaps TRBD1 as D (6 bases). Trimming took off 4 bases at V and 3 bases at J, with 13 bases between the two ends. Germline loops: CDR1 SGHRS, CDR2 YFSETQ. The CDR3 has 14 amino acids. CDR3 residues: CASSIRTAEETQYF. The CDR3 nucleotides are TGCGCCAGCAGCATCCGGACAGCGGAAGAGACCCAGTACTTC. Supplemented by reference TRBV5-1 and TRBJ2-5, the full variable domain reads KAGVTQTPRYLIKTRGQQVTLSCSPISGHRSVSWYQQTPGQGLQFLFEYFSETQRNKGNFPGRFSGRQFSNSRSEMNVSTLELGDSALYLCASSIRTAEETQYFGPGTRLLVL.

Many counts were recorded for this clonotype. CDR3 amino acids: CASSIRGGSGANVLTF. CDR3 sequence (DNA): TGTGCCAGTAGTATTAGGGGGGGTTCAGGGGCCAACGTCCTGACTTTC. This rearrangement joins TRBV19 to TRBJ2-6; a possible D gene is TRBD2 (7 bases). CDR1 and CDR2 from the germline V gene are LNHDA and SQIVND (reference sequence). Trimming removed 3 bases at V and 4 bases at J, with 13 bases between. CDR3 length equals 16 residues.

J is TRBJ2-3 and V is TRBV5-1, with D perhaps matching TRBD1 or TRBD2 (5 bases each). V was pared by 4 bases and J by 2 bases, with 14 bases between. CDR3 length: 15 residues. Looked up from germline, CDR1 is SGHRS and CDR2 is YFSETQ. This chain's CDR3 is CASSHGTSLTDTQYF. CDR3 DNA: TGCGCCAGCAGCCACGGGACCAGCCTCACAGATACGCAGTATTTT.

The CDR3 DNA reads as TGTGCCAGCAGTTTATCCGGCAGGCCCTATGGCTACACCTTC. As protein: CASSLSGRPYGYTF. This chain uses TRBV27 with TRBJ1-2, with unresolved D. Germline CDR1 MNHEY, CDR2 SMNVEV (reference sequence). Trimming took 0 bases from V and 4 from J, leaving 9 bases between them. This CDR3 region has 14 residues.

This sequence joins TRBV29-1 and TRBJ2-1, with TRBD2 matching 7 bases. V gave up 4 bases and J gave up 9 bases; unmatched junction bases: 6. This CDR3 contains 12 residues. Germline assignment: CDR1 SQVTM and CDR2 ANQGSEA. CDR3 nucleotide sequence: TGCAGCGTTGGAAGCGGGGCGGGTGAGCAGTTCTTC. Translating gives CSVGSGAGEQFF.

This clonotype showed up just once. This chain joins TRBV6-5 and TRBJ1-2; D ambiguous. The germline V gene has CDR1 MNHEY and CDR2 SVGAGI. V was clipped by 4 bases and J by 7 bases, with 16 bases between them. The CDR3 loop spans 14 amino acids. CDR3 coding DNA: TGTGCCAGCAGTTCGGATAGGGTCTGGGCTGGCTACACCTTC. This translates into CASSSDRVWAGYTF.

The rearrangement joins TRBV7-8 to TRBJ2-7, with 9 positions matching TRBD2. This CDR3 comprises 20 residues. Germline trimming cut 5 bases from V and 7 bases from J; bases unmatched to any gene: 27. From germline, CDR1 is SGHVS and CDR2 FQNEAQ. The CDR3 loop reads CASSQPGGNSGGGAYNEQYF. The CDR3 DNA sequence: TGTGCCAGCAGCCAACCCGGAGGTAATAGCGGGGGCGGTGCCTACAATGAGCAGTACTTC.

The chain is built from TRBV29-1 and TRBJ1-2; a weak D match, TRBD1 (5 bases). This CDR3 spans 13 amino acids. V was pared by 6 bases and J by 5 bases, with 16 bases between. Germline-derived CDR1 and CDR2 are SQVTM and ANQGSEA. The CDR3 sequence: CSVGGRYLYGYTF. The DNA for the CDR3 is TGCAGCGTGGGGGGACGGTACTTATATGGCTACACCTTC.

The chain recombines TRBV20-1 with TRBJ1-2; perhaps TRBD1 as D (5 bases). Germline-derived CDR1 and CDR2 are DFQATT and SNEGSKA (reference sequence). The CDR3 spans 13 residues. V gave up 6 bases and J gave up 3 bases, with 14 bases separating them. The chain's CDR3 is CSAERGRDYGYTF. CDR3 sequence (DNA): TGCAGTGCCGAGCGGGGACGGGACTATGGCTACACCTTC.

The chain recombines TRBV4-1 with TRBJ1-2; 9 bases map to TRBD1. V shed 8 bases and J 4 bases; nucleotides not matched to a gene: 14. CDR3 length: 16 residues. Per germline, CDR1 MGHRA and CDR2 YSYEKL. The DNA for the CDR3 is TGCGCCAGCTTCCCTCGGGACAGGGTGTCGGGCTATGGCTACACCTTC. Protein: CASFPRDRVSGYGYTF.